The rows below give T cell receptor beta chains drawn from one sample of a study of identical twins. TCRdb independently ran MiXCR on the 5' RACE reads; one entry per CDR3 protein. The sample shows about 530,000 distinct CDR3 sequences, over 12% of them seen only once. These data were also filed under a second study, of yellow fever vaccine responses in identical twins.

The sequencing input was CD4+ T cells sorted from blood. The receptors were sampled from a woman aged 18-29 years in good health. The CDR3 runs from the conserved cysteine through the conserved F or W. A D gene is named only where the DNA matches it firmly. Expanded clones are given a class, and other clones once, few, many or no size at all.

-	TRBV6-1	TRBJ2-2	few	CASSQRGELFF	TGTGCCAGCAGTCAAAGGGGGGAGCTGTTTTTT
-	TRBV12-3/TRBV12-4	TRBJ1-6	-	CASRPGHTFSPLHF	TGTGCCAGCAGACCGGGACATACATTTTCACCCCTCCACTTT
-	TRBV11-2	TRBJ2-1	few	CASSLEASRGSYNEQFF	TGTGCCAGCAGCTTAGAAGCTTCCAGGGGCTCCTACAATGAGCAGTTCTTC
TRBD1	TRBV7-8	TRBJ2-2	few	CASSYTPGGLTGELFF	TGTGCCAGCAGCTATACCCCAGGGGGCCTCACCGGGGAGCTGTTTTTT
-	TRBV12-3/TRBV12-4	TRBJ2-7	many	CASSSGAASSYEQYF	TGTGCCAGCAGTTCGGGAGCGGCGAGCTCCTACGAGCAGTACTTC
TRBD1	TRBV27	TRBJ1-6	-	CASSFSGTGNNSPLHF	TGTGCCAGCAGTTTCTCCGGGACAGGAAATAATTCACCCCTCCACTTT
TRBD2	TRBV7-2	TRBJ2-1	-	CASSPSQTSGRWNEQFF	TGTGCCAGCAGCCCATCGCAGACTAGCGGGAGGTGGAATGAGCAGTTCTTC
TRBD2	TRBV10-3	TRBJ2-1	few	CAISEGSGSYNEQFF	TGTGCCATCAGTGAGGGTAGCGGGAGTTACAATGAGCAGTTCTTC
TRBD1	TRBV7-3	TRBJ2-2	few	CASSFTGTANTGELFF	TGTGCCAGCAGCTTTACCGGGACAGCGAACACCGGGGAGCTGTTTTTT
TRBD2	TRBV12-3/TRBV12-4	TRBJ2-7	-	CASRSGLAGNEQYF	TGTGCCAGCAGGAGTGGACTAGCGGGAAACGAGCAGTACTTC
-	TRBV12-3/TRBV12-4	TRBJ2-1	-	CASSSRTGRHNEQFF	TGTGCCAGCAGTTCCCGTACCGGCAGACACAATGAGCAGTTCTTC
TRBD2	TRBV27	TRBJ2-7	few	CASRGGTSGRGYEQYF	TGTGCCAGCAGGGGAGGGACTAGCGGGAGGGGTTACGAGCAGTACTTC
TRBD1	TRBV12-3/TRBV12-4	TRBJ1-1	many	CASGQGTEAFF	TGTGCCAGTGGACAGGGGACTGAAGCTTTCTTT
-	TRBV21-1	TRBJ2-1	-	CASVLLALSSYNEQFF	TGTGCCAGCGTCCTCCTAGCGTTAAGCTCCTACAATGAGCAGTTCTTC